These 18 T cell receptor beta chains came from one sample sequenced in a study of early T cells in non-severe SARS-CoV-2 infection. TCRdb processed the 5' RACE reads anew with MiXCR; each CDR3 protein has one entry. The sample records 30,000 to 35,000 distinct CDR3 sequences, around 7% being singletons. Sequencing was done on a sample of whole blood. These receptors were collected from an adult who was a healthcare worker with PCR-confirmed SARS-CoV-2 infection or an uninfected control (not recorded which).

This clonotype was observed many times. V usage is TRBV5-1 and J usage is TRBJ1-1; D might be TRBD1 (6 bases). Germline loops: CDR1 SGHRS, CDR2 YFSETQ. CDR3 size: 15 residues. The V and J ends lost 0 bases and 0 bases respectively, with 9 bases between them. The CDR3 is CASSLAQGMNTEAFF. The CDR3 DNA is TGCGCCAGCAGCTTGGCACAGGGCATGAACACTGAAGCTTTCTTT.

This clonotype has just a few counts. The chain employs TRBV20-1 and TRBJ2-3; no clear D gene. The ends were cut back, 2 bases at V and 2 bases at J, with 8 bases in the middle. The CDR3 contains 13 residues. Germline V gene sequence: CDR1 DFQATT, CDR2 SNEGSKA (reference sequence). The CDR3 bases are TGCAGTGCTAGACACGTACCCACAGATACGCAGTATTTT. Its protein is CSARHVPTDTQYF.

This clonotype showed up many times. This chain joins TRBV28 and TRBJ1-3; unclear D gene. The CDR3 length is 15 residues. Trimming removed 6 bases at V and 0 bases at J, with 12 bases between. CDR1 is MDHEN and CDR2 is SYDVKM in the germline V gene. The CDR3 DNA sequence: TGTGCCAGCAGCCAGACGCAACTCTCTGGAAACACCATATATTTT. Translating it yields CASSQTQLSGNTIYF.

There are many counts of this clonotype. This rearrangement joins TRBV10-1 to TRBJ2-3, with 11 bases identical to TRBD2. V lost 10 bases and J lost 4; bases outside the gene matches: 7. CDR1 and CDR2 from the germline V gene are WNHNN and SYGVQD (reference sequence). The CDR3 extends over 14 amino acids. DNA for the CDR3: TGCGCCACCCAGACTAGCGGGACATCAGATACGCAGTATTTT. The encoded protein is CATQTSGTSDTQYF.

This clonotype was seen repeatedly, ten times or more. The chain is built from TRBV20-1 and TRBJ2-3, with a weak D call TRBD2 (6 bases). The germline CDR1 and CDR2 sequences are DFQATT and SNEGSKA (reference sequence). The CDR3 length is 15 residues. The V gene lost 0 bases and the J gene lost 0 bases, with 10 bases spanning the gap. The DNA of the CDR3 is TGCAGTGCTAGAGATGGAGGGGTCAGCACAGATACGCAGTATTTT. Its translation is CSARDGGVSTDTQYF.

V and J are TRBV3-1 and TRBJ2-1; 7 bases are shared with TRBD2. This CDR3 is 14 amino acids long. V lost 4 bases and J lost 2; bases outside the gene matches: 2. Germline assignment: CDR1 LGHDT and CDR2 YNNKEL (reference sequence). The CDR3 is CASSPGLAYNEQFF. The CDR3 coding sequence is TGTGCCAGCAGCCCAGGACTAGCCTACAATGAGCAGTTCTTC.

This clonotype was found many times. The gene calls are TRBV28 and TRBJ2-7; D gene ambiguous. Trimming left V 5 bases short and J 2 bases short, with 13 bases between. Germline assignment: CDR1 MDHEN and CDR2 SYDVKM. There are 14 residues in the CDR3. This chain's CDR3 is CASSGITYAYEQYF. DNA for the CDR3: TGTGCCAGCAGTGGAATTACCTATGCCTACGAGCAGTACTTC.

The chain recombines TRBV7-9 with TRBJ1-1; tentative D call: TRBD1 (5 bases). This CDR3 has 18 residues. V gave up 0 bases and J gave up 0 bases, with 17 bases separating them. Germline assignment: CDR1 SEHNR and CDR2 FQNEAQ (reference sequence). The DNA of the CDR3 is TGTGCCAGCAGCTTAGCGCGAGACACGGGGCGAATGAACACTGAAGCTTTCTTT. Protein product: CASSLARDTGRMNTEAFF.

This clonotype is medium-sized in the sample. At one end, the junction sequence differs from germline, possibly due to a read error. The CDR3 loop reads CASSLGQEQGTQYF. The CDR3 nucleotides read TGTGCCAGCAGCTTGGGACAGGAGCAAGGGACCCAGTACTTC. This chain connects TRBV7-6 to TRBJ2-5, with 8 positions matching TRBD1. The CDR3 spans 14 residues. Germline assignment: CDR1 SGHVS and CDR2 FNYEAQ.

There are many counts of this clonotype. The genes are TRBV27 and TRBJ2-5, with 8 nucleotides matching TRBD1. The V segment lost 6 bases and the J segment 5 bases; nucleotides outside the gene matches: 5. The germline V gene has CDR1 MNHEY and CDR2 SMNVEV (reference sequence). The CDR3 length is 13 residues. The CDR3 DNA is TGTGCCAGCAGGACTACAGGGGGGGAGACCCAGTACTTC. Translation gives CASRTTGGETQYF.

This clonotype has just a few counts. The CDR3 here is CASILSRTSVSTDTQYF. CDR3 DNA sequence: TGTGCCAGCATTCTTTCCCGGACTAGCGTTAGCACAGATACGCAGTATTTT. The chain uses TRBV12-3 or TRBV12-4 and TRBJ2-3; 9 bases match TRBD2. The CDR3 runs 17 residues. With 7 bases clipped from V and 0 bases from J, the junction kept 11 bases outside the gene matches.

This clonotype was recorded many times. CDR3: CSDSDRFANTEAFF. The CDR3 coding sequence is TGCAGCGACTCCGACAGATTCGCCAACACTGAAGCTTTCTTT. The chain couples TRBV29-1 to TRBJ1-1; D may be TRBD1 (5 bases). Deletions cut 7 bases from V and 2 bases from J, with 17 bases between. Germline V gene data show CDR1 as SQVTM and CDR2 as ANQGSEA. The length of the CDR3 is 14 residues.

This clonotype was detected many times. The chain uses TRBV20-1 and TRBJ1-1; TRBD1 might be the D (6 bases). CDR3 length: 13 amino acids. V dropped 3 bases and J dropped 9 bases, with 17 bases sitting between them. CDR1 DFQATT and CDR2 SNEGSKA come from the germline V gene (reference sequence). The CDR3 loop reads CSARAVQGGKAFF. The CDR3 bases are TGCAGTGCTAGGGCGGTACAGGGTGGGAAAGCTTTCTTT.

There are many counts of this clonotype. This chain joins TRBV12-3 or TRBV12-4 and TRBJ2-7; no clear D. Trimming shortened V by 2 bases and J by 2 bases, and 13 bases separated the two germline ends. CDR3 length equals 15 residues. The CDR3 coding sequence is TGTGCCAGCAGTTTAAGCAGGCGAACTACCTACGAGCAGTACTTC. Translating it yields CASSLSRRTTYEQYF.

This clonotype was counted ten times or more. The chain employs TRBV11-1 and TRBJ2-7, with 8 positions matching TRBD2. The germline V gene has CDR1 SGHAT and CDR2 FQDESV (reference sequence). The CDR3 totals 18 residues. V was clipped by 0 bases and J by 3 bases; unmatched bases: 13. CDR3 coding DNA: TGTGCCAGCAGCTTAGCAGCGGGAGCCACGATCCAGGGCTACGAGCAGTACTTC. Translating it yields CASSLAAGATIQGYEQYF.

Notes on this clonotype: This may come from a read error, since a much larger clone is one base off. V usage is TRBV7-2 and J usage is TRBJ1-1, with D perhaps TRBD1 (6 bases). Germline V CDR1 and CDR2: SGHTA, FQGNSA. This CDR3 has 15 residues. Here the CDR3 DNA reads TGTGTCAGCAGCCCTTCACAGGGCTTGAACACTGAAGCTTTCTTT. This translates into CVSSPSQGLNTEAFF.

In this sample, this clonotype turned up a few times. The rearrangement uses TRBV4-1 and TRBJ2-1; 13 bases align to TRBD2. This CDR3 is built from 13 residues. The V segment lost 3 bases and the J segment 15 bases; nucleotides outside the gene matches: 5. The germline V gene has CDR1 MGHRA and CDR2 YSYEKL. The CDR3 region has the DNA TGCGCCAGCAGCCATGGACTAGCGGGAGTTCGGTTCTTC. This gives the protein CASSHGLAGVRFF.

This clonotype was counted between two and nine times. This chain connects TRBV2 to TRBJ1-3, with TRBD1 matching over 7 bases. Germline CDR1 reads SNHLY; CDR2 reads FYNNEI. V was pared by 6 bases and J by 0 bases, with 5 bases of the junction left unmatched. The CDR3 covers 15 residues. In DNA, the CDR3 is TGTGCCAGCAGGCGGACAGGAGACTCTGGAAACACCATATATTTT. This codes for CASRRTGDSGNTIYF.